A single sample is the source of the 14 T cell receptor beta chains below, sequenced in a study of CD8 T cells in Susac syndrome. Reverse transcription used about 0.45 to 1 ug RNA and random hexamers. TCRdb re-called the immunoSEQ multiplex PCR reads with MiXCR, one entry per CDR3 protein. The data contain some 130,000 distinct CDR3 sequences, 90% to 95% of them singletons. The sample comprised CD4+ T cells from PBMCs. The receptors shown here come from a human donor in good health.

The chain has TRBV5-1 and TRBJ1-4; no clear D gene. Trimming shortened V by 1 base and J by 8 bases, and 12 bases separated the two germline ends. Per the germline V gene, CDR1 is SGHRS and CDR2 is YFSETQ. CDR3 length: 14 amino acids. CDR3 DNA: TGCGCCAGCAGCTTGCGGGATCCGGGAGAAAAACTGTTTTTT. Translating gives CASSLRDPGEKLFF.

The CDR3 DNA sequence: TGTGCCAGCAGGGGGCCGTTAGCGGGAGCGAACACCGGGGAGCTGTTTTTT. Amino acid sequence: CASRGPLAGANTGELFF. This rearrangement joins TRBV6-1 to TRBJ2-2, with TRBD2 identical over 9 bases. There are 17 residues in the CDR3. Per germline, CDR1 MNHNS and CDR2 SASEGT. V was clipped by 6 bases and J by 0 bases; unmatched bases: 8.

V is TRBV5-4 and J is TRBJ2-5; TRBD1 aligns across 7 bases. After removal of 0 bases from V and 5 bases from J, the junction contained 7 bases not matched to a gene. CDR1 SGHNT and CDR2 YYREEE come from the germline V gene (reference sequence). The CDR3 runs to 15 residues. CDR3 protein: CASSLGQGPGETQYF. The CDR3 DNA follows: TGTGCCAGCAGCTTGGGACAGGGTCCGGGTGAGACCCAGTACTTC.

V is TRBV12-3 or TRBV12-4 and J is TRBJ2-1; 10 bases line up with TRBD2. The CDR3 has 18 residues. After removal of 7 bases from V and 4 bases from J, the junction contained 16 bases not matched to a gene. The CDR3 spells CASTSPLFLAGDYNEQFF. CDR3 DNA: TGTGCCAGCACCTCGCCACTCTTTCTAGCGGGGGATTACAATGAGCAGTTCTTC.

The chain recombines TRBV27 with TRBJ1-5; no firm D call. The CDR3 sequence is 15 residues long. CDR1 is MNHEY and CDR2 is SMNVEV in the germline V gene (reference sequence). Deletions cut 2 bases from V and 0 bases from J, with 8 bases between. The CDR3 DNA reads TGTGCCAGCAGTTTACCCCCTAATAGCAATCAGCCCCAGCATTTT. Translating it yields CASSLPPNSNQPQHF.

The rearrangement joins TRBV12-3 or TRBV12-4 to TRBJ2-1, with a possible D match to TRBD2 (5 bases). The CDR3 extends over 12 amino acids. V dropped 6 bases and J dropped 8 bases, with 11 bases sitting between them. Here the CDR3 DNA reads TGTGCCAGCAGCCCGCTAGCCGATGAGCAGTTCTTC. This translates into CASSPLADEQFF.

The chain's CDR3 is CASSQGGKETQYF. Written as DNA, the CDR3 is TGTGCCAGCAGCCAGGGAGGGAAAGAGACCCAGTACTTC. The genes are TRBV6-6 and TRBJ2-5; 7 bases align to TRBD2. This CDR3 spans 13 amino acids. The germline V gene has CDR1 MNHNY and CDR2 SVGAGI (reference sequence). V gave up 6 bases and J gave up 3 bases; unmatched junction bases: 4.

V and J are TRBV20-1 and TRBJ1-1, with 8 bases lining up with TRBD1. J was trimmed by 4 bases and V by 4 bases; bases with no gene match: 8. This CDR3 is built from 14 residues. CDR1 DFQATT and CDR2 SNEGSKA come from the germline V gene (reference sequence). CDR3: CSATKTGAPTEAFF. CDR3 nucleotides: TGCAGTGCTACAAAGACAGGGGCGCCCACTGAAGCTTTCTTT.

The chain has TRBV19 and TRBJ2-1; 11 nucleotides agree with TRBD2. V shed 7 bases, J shed 7 bases, and the junction held 6 bases outside the gene matches. The CDR3 has 14 amino acids. Germline CDR1 reads LNHDA; CDR2 reads SQIVND (reference sequence). As DNA, the CDR3 is TGTGCCAGTAAGGGGACTAGCGGCGCTAATGAGCAGTTCTTC. Its protein product is CASKGTSGANEQFF.

V usage is TRBV5-1 and J usage is TRBJ1-3; D gene unclear. Trimming removed 5 bases from V and 0 bases from J, with 9 bases in between. The CDR3 is made up of 14 amino acids. Germline V gene sequence: CDR1 SGHRS, CDR2 YFSETQ. CDR3: CASSGSDSGNTIYF. CDR3 nucleotide sequence: TGCGCCAGCAGTGGGTCGGACTCTGGAAACACCATATATTTT.

V gene TRBV29-1 combines with J gene TRBJ2-3; no clear D gene. Trimming cost V 7 bases and J 3 bases, with 17 bases left between them. In germline, CDR1 is SQVTM, CDR2 ANQGSEA. The CDR3 is made up of 14 amino acids. The chain's CDR3 is CSGGSELRTDTQYF. As DNA, the CDR3 is TGCAGCGGGGGTTCGGAGTTGAGAACAGATACGCAGTATTTT.

The count of this clonotype is one. V and J are TRBV20-1 and TRBJ2-1; TRBD2 aligns across 7 bases. This CDR3 has 16 amino acids. The V and J ends lost 3 bases and 0 bases, in that order; junction bases with no gene match: 8. The germline CDR1 and CDR2 sequences are DFQATT and SNEGSKA (reference sequence). The CDR3 nucleotides read TGCAGTGCTAGGAAAGCGGGACCCAGCTCCTACAATGAGCAGTTCTTC. This sequence encodes CSARKAGPSSYNEQFF.

The V gene is TRBV7-2, the J gene TRBJ2-3; D unclear. Per germline, CDR1 SGHTA and CDR2 FQGNSA. Trimming took 1 base from V and 10 from J, leaving 12 bases between them. The CDR3 runs 13 residues. For the CDR3, the DNA is TGTGCCAGCAGCTTAGGGCCAGATAAGGCGCAGTATTTT. It translates to CASSLGPDKAQYF.

The V gene is TRBV7-2, the J gene TRBJ2-4, with no clear D. Trimming took off 10 bases at V and 0 bases at J, with 16 bases between the two ends. Germline V CDR1 and CDR2: SGHTA, FQGNSA. The CDR3 runs 15 residues. The CDR3 nucleotides are TGTGCCAACAAGTTAAGTGATCTAGCCAAAAACATTCAGTACTTC. As protein: CANKLSDLAKNIQYF.